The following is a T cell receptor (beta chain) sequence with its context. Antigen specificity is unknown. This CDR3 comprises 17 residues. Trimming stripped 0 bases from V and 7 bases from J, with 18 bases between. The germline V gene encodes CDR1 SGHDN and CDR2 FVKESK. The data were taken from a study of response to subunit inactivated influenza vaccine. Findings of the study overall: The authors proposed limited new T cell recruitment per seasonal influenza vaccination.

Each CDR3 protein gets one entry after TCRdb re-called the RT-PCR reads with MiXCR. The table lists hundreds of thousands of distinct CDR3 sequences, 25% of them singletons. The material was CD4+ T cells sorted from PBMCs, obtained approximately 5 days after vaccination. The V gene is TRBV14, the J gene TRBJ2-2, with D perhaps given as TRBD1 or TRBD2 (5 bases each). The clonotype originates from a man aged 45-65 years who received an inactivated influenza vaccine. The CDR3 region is CASSQDFGGPFGGELFF. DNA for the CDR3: TGTGCCAGCAGCCAAGATTTTGGGGGACCATTTGGCGGGGAGCTGTTTTTT.